Included here is one T cell receptor (beta chain) sequence, with context. Its antigen is unknown. Base qualities are missing; no much larger clone stands one base away. TCRbeta CDR3 regions were amplified from genomic DNA by means of the immunoSEQ Assay, a bias-controlled multiplex PCR. The published analysis was carried out like this. Within the assay, amplification of reference gene primers was used to estimate how many nucleated cells each sample contained. To quantify the absolute abundance of each unique TCRbeta CDR3 rearrangement, sequence reads were collapsed and filtered. For each sample, productive Simpson clonality was calculated as the square root of Simpson's diversity index over productive rearrangements. In its TCRdb copy, this immuneACCESS table keeps in-frame sequences only and misses some clones. Where compared with another copy, unresolved V genes explain less than half of these, and the others have no known cause. V, J and clone size are taken as reported in that table, and D and trimming were inferred from the DNA itself. The sample table contains approximately 500,000 clones; only one count was recorded for about 88% of them. Jointly, the top ten make up roughly 0.92% of the sample.

This sample was included in a study of blood T cell repertoires in COVID-19 (dated by TCRdb to 2018 to 2021). Notes on the research overall: Collaborator samples came from the United States, Italy and Spain and covered acute and convalescent phases of COVID-19. The repertoires were released in a freely available public database intended as a resource for research on the immune response to SARS-CoV-2. A de-identified subject ID, COVID-19 status, age in years and sex were almost always included in the sample metadata. The prospective study material was composed of cDNA or gDNA derived from T cells, B-cell-depleted T cells, or PBMCs. The samples were drawn from the first 160 participants of the ongoing ImmuneRACE study and from 950 to 1,500 subjects provided by 6 global collaborators. Where available, HLA class I and class II types were obtained from metadata supplied by the sample provider rather than from assay-based typing. Deeply sampled blood TCRbeta repertoires from subjects exposed to, actively infected with, or recovered from COVID-19 were included in the dataset.

Counted from cysteine to phenylalanine, this CDR3 has 15 amino acids. Kept here is only the CDR3 DNA, which spans 45 bases and is read in frame from base 1. The germline V gene encodes CDR1 SQVTM and CDR2 ANQGSEA. Clipping removes 4 bases from V and 7 bases from J, with 11 as the unmatched junction base count. In Seattle, one collaborating source enrolled patients while the infection was active and tracked those patients longitudinally over the course of disease. Collaborating institutions collected whole blood in K2EDTA tubes following their own protocols. Collaborator samples were shipped for TCRbeta analysis as frozen whole blood, isolated PBMCs, or DNA extracted from either sample type. The study at large found these results: The amount of clinical and demographic metadata varied by source and participant and was provided uncurated.

The sample comprised peripheral blood. The clonotype originates from a man between 18 and 29 years old with COVID-19, enrolled during active disease. This chain is built from TRBV29-1 and TRBJ2-2, with TRBD2 identical over 8 junction bases. At the DNA level, the sequence is TGCAGCGTTGTACTAGCGGACCCGGGGATCGGGGAGCTGTTTTTT. The encoded protein is CSVVLADPGIGELFF.